This T cell receptor beta chain came from a study of T cell repertoires in cytomegalovirus infection. Study context: Indicated by public TCR beta signatures were CMV infection and matching HLA type.

MiXCR was run by TCRdb on the reads, yielding one entry per CDR3 protein. The repertoire holds 170,000 or so distinct CDR3 sequences, with approximately 18% as singletons. This clonotype was detected only a few times. The antigen is not known. Findings and caveats of the study: Clonotypes of TCR beta that were HLA-C-restricted and CMV-specific dominated the ex vivo response. Accumulated public TCR beta family frequency recognized individuals carrying CMV together with the relevant HLA.

The CDR3 has 13 residues. The V and J ends lost 6 bases and 6 bases respectively, with 12 bases between them. Germline loops: CDR1 SGHTA, CDR2 FQGTGA. This chain links TRBV7-3 with TRBJ1-5; D gene uncertain. The sequenced sample consisted of CD8+ T cells from PBMCs. This sequence was found in a human donor in good health (CMV status not recorded). Some clones in this sample may be carry-over from other donors' samples. The CDR3 protein is CASSFSAGQPQHF. CDR3 DNA sequence: TGTGCCAGCAGTTTCAGCGCCGGTCAGCCCCAGCATTTT.